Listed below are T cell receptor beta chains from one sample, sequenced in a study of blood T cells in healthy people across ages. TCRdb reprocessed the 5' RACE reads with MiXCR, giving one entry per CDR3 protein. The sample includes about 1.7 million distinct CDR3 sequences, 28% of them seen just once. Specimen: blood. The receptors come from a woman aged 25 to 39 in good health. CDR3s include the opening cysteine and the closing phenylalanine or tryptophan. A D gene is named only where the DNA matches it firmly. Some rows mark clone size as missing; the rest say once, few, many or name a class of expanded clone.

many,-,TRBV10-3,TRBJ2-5,CAISESGYATQYF,TGTGCCATCAGTGAGTCGGGCTATGCGACCCAGTACTTC
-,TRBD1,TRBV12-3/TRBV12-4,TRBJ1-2,CASSLPPGQGYGYTF,TGTGCCAGCAGCTTACCCCCGGGACAGGGGTATGGCTACACCTTC
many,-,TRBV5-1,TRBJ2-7,CASSLRSGLRGDEQYF,TGCGCCAGCAGCTTGCGGTCGGGTCTAAGAGGGGACGAGCAGTACTTC
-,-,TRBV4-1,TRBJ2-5,CASSPAMWGFQETLYF,TGCGCCAGCAGCCCCGCTATGTGGGGGTTCCAAGAGACCCTGTACTTC
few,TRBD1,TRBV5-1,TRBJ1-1,CASSLGQVGIGTEAFF,TGCGCCAGCAGCCTGGGACAGGTGGGTATCGGCACTGAAGCTTTCTTT
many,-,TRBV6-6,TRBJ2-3,CASKGGFGDTQYF,TGTGCCAGCAAAGGAGGGTTCGGAGATACGCAGTATTTT
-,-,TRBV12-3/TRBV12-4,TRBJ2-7,CASMGGFYEQYF,TGTGCCAGCATGGGGGGTTTTTACGAGCAGTACTTC
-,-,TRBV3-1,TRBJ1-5,CASSQGQGNSNQPQHF,TGTGCCAGCAGCCAAGGCCAGGGGAATAGCAATCAGCCCCAGCATTTT
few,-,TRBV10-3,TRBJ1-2,CAISELGDYGYTF,TGTGCCATCAGTGAGCTTGGAGACTATGGCTACACCTTC
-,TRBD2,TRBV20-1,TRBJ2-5,CSARYSGGGEAQYF,TGCAGTGCTAGATACAGCGGGGGGGGTGAGGCCCAGTACTTC
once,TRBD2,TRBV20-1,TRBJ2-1,CSALGRTHNEQFF,TGCAGTGCCCTCGGGAGGACCCACAATGAGCAGTTCTTC
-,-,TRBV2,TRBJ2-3,CASSYGTTDTQYF,TGTGCCAGCAGCTATGGGACCACAGATACGCAGTATTTT
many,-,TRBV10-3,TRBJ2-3,CAIGLGSTQYF,TGTGCCATCGGTCTCGGATCTACGCAGTATTTT
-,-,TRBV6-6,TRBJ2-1,CASRSPGSYNEQFF,TGTGCCAGCAGAAGTCCGGGGTCCTACAATGAGCAGTTCTTC
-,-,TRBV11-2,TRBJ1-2,CVSSDTGWGNYGYTF,TGTGTCAGCAGCGACACAGGGTGGGGAAACTATGGCTACACCTTC
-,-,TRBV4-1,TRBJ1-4,CASRRLTTNEKLFF,TGCGCCAGTCGACGGCTAACAACTAATGAAAAACTGTTTTTT
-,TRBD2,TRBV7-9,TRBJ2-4,CASSLEGRGRPIAKNIRYF,TGTGCCAGCAGCTTAGAGGGGAGGGGACGTCCCATAGCCAAAAACATTCGGTACTTC
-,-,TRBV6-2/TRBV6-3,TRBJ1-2,CASRETGFRGYTF,TGTGCCAGCAGGGAGACAGGATTCAGGGGCTACACCTTC
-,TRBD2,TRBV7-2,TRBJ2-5,CASSLPSGQETLYF,TGTGCCAGCAGCTTACCTAGCGGGCAAGAGACCCTGTACTTC
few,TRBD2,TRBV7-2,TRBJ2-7,CASSLGGGGRGREQYF,TGTGCCAGCAGCCTCGGGGGTGGCGGGAGAGGGCGCGAGCAGTACTTC
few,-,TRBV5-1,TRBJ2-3,CASSFLHTDTQYF,TGCGCCAGCAGCTTTCTCCACACAGATACGCAGTATTTT
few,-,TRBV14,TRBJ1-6,CASSFGNRMNSPLHF,TGTGCCAGCAGCTTCGGTAACCGGATGAATTCACCCCTCCACTTT
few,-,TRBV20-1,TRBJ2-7,CSAWAQYEQYF,TGCAGTGCTTGGGCCCAGTACGAGCAGTACTTC
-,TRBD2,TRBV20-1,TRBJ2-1,CSAGAGLDNEQFF,TGCAGTGCGGGAGCGGGGCTAGACAATGAGCAGTTCTTC
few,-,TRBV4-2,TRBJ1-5,CASSLLIGQTNQPQHF,TGTGCCAGCAGCCTACTAATCGGACAGACCAATCAGCCCCAGCATTTT
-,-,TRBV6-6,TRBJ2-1,CASRSRDEQFF,TGTGCCAGCAGATCACGGGATGAGCAGTTCTTC
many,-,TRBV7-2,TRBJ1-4,CASSFAGAEKLFF,TGTGCCAGCAGCTTCGCAGGGGCTGAAAAACTGTTTTTT
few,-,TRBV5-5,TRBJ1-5,CASSPASGGGQPQHF,TGTGCCAGCAGCCCAGCGTCGGGAGGGGGTCAGCCCCAGCATTTT
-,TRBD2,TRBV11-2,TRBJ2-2,CASIPIRTSDHFELFF,TGTGCCAGCATCCCTATCCGGACTAGCGACCACTTTGAGCTGTTTTTT
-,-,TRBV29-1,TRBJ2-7,CSLGDSPYNEQYF,TGCAGTTTGGGAGACTCCCCCTACAATGAGCAGTACTTC
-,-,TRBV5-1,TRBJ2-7,CASSAGRIPLDEQYF,TGCGCCAGCAGCGCAGGACGAATCCCTTTGGACGAGCAGTACTTC
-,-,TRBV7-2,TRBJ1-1,CASSPSGIQAFF,TGTGCCAGCAGCCCCTCAGGGATTCAAGCTTTCTTT
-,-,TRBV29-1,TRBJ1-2,CSVEIGPRNYGYTF,TGCAGCGTTGAGATAGGGCCCAGGAACTATGGCTACACCTTC
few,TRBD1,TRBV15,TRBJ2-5,CATSRGDSGETQYF,TGTGCCACCAGCAGAGGGGACAGCGGAGAGACCCAGTACTTC
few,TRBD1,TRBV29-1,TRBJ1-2,CSLGQGGMDYGYTF,TGCAGCCTGGGACAGGGTGGTATGGACTATGGCTACACCTTC
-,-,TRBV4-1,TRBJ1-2,CASSQEGSRVGYTF,TGCGCCAGCAGCCAAGAAGGTAGTCGGGTCGGCTACACCTTC
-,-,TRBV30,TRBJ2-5,CAWSRADQETQYF,TGTGCCTGGAGTAGGGCGGACCAAGAGACCCAGTACTTC